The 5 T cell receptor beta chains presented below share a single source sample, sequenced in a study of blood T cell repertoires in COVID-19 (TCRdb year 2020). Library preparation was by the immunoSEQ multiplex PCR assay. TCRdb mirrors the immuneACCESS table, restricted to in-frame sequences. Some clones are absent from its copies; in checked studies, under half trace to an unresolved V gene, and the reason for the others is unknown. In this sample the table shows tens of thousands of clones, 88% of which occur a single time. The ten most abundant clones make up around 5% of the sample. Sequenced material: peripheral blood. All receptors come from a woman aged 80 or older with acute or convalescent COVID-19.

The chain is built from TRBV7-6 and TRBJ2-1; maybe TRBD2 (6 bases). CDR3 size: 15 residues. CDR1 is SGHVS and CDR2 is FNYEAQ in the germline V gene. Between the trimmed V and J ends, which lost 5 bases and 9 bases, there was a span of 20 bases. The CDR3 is CASSAVPGEFGEQFF. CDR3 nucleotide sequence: TGTGCCAGCAGCGCCGTCCCGGGGGAGTTCGGTGAGCAGTTCTTC.

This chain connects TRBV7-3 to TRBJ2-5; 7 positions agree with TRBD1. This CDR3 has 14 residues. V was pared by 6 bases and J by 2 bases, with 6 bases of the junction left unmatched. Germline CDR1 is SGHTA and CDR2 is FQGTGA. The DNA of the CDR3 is TGTGCCAGCAGAATCGACAGGGCTCAAGAGACCCAGTACTTC. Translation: CASRIDRAQETQYF.

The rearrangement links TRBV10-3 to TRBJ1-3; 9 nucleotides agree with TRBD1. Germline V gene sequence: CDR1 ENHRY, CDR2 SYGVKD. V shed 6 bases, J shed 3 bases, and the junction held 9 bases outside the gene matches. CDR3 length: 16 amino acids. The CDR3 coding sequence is TGTGCCATCAGGCTACAGGGGGCGCAAAATGGAAACACCATATATTTT. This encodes CAIRLQGAQNGNTIYF.

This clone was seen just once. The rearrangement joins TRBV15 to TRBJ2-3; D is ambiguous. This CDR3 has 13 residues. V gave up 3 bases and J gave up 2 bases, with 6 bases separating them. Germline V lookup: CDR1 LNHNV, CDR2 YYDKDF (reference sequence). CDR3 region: CATSRPDTDTQYF. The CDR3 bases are TGTGCCACCAGCAGGCCAGACACAGATACGCAGTATTTT.

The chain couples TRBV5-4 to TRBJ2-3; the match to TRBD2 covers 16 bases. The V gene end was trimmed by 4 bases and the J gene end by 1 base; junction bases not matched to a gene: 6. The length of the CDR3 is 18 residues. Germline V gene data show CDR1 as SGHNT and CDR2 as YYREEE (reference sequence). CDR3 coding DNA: TGTGCCAGCAGCCCACCGGGACTAGCGGGGGGGGGCACAGATACGCAGTATTTT. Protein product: CASSPPGLAGGGTDTQYF.